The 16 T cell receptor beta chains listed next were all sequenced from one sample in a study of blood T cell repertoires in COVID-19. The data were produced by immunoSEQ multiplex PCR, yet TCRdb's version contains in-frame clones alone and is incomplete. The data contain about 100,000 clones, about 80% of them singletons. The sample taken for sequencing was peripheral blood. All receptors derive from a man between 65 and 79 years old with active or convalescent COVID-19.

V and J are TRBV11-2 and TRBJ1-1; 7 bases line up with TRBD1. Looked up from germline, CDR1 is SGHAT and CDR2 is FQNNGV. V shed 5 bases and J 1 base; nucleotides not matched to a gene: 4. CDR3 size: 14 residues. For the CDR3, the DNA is TGTGCCAGCAGCCTGACAGGGCGGAACACTGAAGCTTTCTTT. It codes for CASSLTGRNTEAFF.

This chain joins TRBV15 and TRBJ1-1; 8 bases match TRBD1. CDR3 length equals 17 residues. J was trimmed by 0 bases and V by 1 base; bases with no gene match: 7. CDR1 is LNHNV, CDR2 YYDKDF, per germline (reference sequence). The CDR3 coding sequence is TGTGCCACCAGCAGAGGAGACAGGGGACTGATGAACACTGAAGCTTTCTTT. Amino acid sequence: CATSRGDRGLMNTEAFF.

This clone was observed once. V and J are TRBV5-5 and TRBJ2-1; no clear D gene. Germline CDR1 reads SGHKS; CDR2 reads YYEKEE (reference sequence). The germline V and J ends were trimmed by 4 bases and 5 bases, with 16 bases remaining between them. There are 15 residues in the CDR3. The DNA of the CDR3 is TGTGCCAGCAGCCCCCTTGGGCTGAAGAACAATGAGCAGTTCTTC. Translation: CASSPLGLKNNEQFF.

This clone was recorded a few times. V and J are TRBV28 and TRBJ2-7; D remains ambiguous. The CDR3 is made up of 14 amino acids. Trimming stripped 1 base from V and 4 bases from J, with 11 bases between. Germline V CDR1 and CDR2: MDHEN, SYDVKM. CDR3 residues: CASSLLAEPYEQYF. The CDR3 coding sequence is TGTGCCAGCAGTTTATTGGCGGAACCGTACGAGCAGTACTTC.

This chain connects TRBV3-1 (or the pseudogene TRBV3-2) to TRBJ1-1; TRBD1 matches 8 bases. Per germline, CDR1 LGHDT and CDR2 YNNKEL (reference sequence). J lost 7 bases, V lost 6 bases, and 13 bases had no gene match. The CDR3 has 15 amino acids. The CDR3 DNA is TGTGCCAGCAGTCGTGGACAGGGAGAGGCTGGTGAAGCTTTCTTT. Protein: CASSRGQGEAGEAFF.

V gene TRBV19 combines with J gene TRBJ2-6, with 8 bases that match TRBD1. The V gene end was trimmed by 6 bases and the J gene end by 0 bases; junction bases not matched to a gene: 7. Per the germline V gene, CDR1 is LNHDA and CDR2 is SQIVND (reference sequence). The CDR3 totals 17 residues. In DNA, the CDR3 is TGTGCCAGTAGCGGACAGGGTTTTAGCTCTGGGGCCAACGTCCTGACTTTC. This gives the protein CASSGQGFSSGANVLTF.

The CDR3 here is CASSRSPGTGGSSNQPQHF. The DNA of the CDR3 is TGTGCCAGCAGTCGCTCCCCCGGGACAGGGGGATCGAGCAATCAGCCCCAGCATTTT. The J gene is TRBJ1-5, the V gene TRBV27, with TRBD1 identical over 11 bases. Germline values: CDR1 MNHEY, CDR2 SMNVEV (reference sequence). This CDR3 contains 19 residues. Trimming took 5 bases from V and 1 from J; bases not matched to a gene: 13.

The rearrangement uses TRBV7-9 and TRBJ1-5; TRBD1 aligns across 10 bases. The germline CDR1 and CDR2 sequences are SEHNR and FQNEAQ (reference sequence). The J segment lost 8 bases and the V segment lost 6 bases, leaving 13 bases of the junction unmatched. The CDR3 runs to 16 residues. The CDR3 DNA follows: TGTGCCAGCAGTTATACCGGGACAGGGGAGTGGAAGCCCCAGCATTTT. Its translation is CASSYTGTGEWKPQHF.

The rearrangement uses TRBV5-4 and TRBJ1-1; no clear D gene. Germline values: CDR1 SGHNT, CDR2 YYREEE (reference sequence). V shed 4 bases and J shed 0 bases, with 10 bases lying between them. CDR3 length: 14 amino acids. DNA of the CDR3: TGTGCCAGCAGCCTTGGACTGATGAACACTGAAGCTTTCTTT. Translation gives CASSLGLMNTEAFF.

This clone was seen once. The CDR3 DNA sequence: TGCGCCAGCAGCCCCTCGGGCCTCGGGGGGGCCGGGGAGCTGTTTTTT. It yields the protein CASSPSGLGGAGELFF. V is TRBV5-1 and J is TRBJ2-2; TRBD2 matches 8 bases. Germline lookup yields CDR1 SGHRS and CDR2 YFSETQ. This CDR3 comprises 16 residues. The J segment lost 6 bases and the V segment lost 4 bases, leaving 11 bases of the junction unmatched.

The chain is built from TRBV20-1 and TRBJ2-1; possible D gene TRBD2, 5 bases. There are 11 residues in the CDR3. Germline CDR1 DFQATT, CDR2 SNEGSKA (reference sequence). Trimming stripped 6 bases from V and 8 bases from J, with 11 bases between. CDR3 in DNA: TGCAGTGCAACTAGTGGGCATGAGCAGTTCTTC. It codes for CSATSGHEQFF.

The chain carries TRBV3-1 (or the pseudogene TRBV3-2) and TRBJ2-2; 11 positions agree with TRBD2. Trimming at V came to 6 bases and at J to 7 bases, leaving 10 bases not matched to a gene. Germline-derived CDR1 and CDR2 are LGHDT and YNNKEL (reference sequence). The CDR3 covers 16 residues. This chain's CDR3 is CASRITSGGSGGELFF. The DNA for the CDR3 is TGTGCCAGCAGAATTACTAGCGGGGGAAGTGGCGGGGAGCTGTTTTTT.

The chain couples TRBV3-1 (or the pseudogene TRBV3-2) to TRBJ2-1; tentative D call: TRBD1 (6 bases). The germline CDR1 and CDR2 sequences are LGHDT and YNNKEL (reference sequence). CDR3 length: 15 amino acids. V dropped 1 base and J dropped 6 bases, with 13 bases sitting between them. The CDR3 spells CASSQGYRDGNEQFF. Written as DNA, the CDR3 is TGTGCCAGCAGCCAAGGTTACAGGGATGGCAATGAGCAGTTCTTC.

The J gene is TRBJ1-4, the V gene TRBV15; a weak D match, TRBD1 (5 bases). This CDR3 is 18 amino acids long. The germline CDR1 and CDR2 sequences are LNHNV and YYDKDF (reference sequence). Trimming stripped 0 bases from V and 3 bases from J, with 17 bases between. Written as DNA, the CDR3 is TGTGCCACCAGCAGAGATCAGGTCAGGGCATCTGCTAATGAAAAACTGTTTTTT. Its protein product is CATSRDQVRASANEKLFF.

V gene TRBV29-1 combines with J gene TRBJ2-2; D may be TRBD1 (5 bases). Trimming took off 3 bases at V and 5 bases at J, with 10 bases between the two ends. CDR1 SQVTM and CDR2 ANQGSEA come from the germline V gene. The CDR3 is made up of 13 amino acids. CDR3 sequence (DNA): TGCAGCGTTGACCAGGGCAGTACCGGGGAGCTGTTTTTT. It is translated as CSVDQGSTGELFF.

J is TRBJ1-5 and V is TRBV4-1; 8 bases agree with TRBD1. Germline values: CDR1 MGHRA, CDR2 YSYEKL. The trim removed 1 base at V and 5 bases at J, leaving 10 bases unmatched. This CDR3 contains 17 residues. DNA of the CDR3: TGCGCCAGCAGCCAAGTACTAGCCAGGGGGCTTCATCAGCCCCAGCATTTT. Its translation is CASSQVLARGLHQPQHF.